A selection of T cell receptor beta chains follows, all from one sample in a study of blood T cell repertoires in COVID-19. The table came from immunoSEQ multiplex PCR; TCRdb's copy has only in-frame clones and leaves some out. The table includes 150,000 to 200,000 clones, roughly 84% detected once. Sequenced input: PBMCs or T cells enriched from blood (not recorded which). These receptors were taken from a woman aged 25 to 39 who had been exposed to COVID-19. Each CDR3 is given with its conserved first and last residue. D genes are given only for firm matches. Expanded clones get a size class; other rows say once, few or many, or leave the size out.

- | TRBJ2-5 | TRBV2 | TRBD2 | TGTGCCAGCAGGTCGTCCGGGACTAGGGAAGAGACCCAGTACTTC | CASRSSGTREETQYF
- | TRBJ1-1 | TRBV9 | - | TGTGCCAGCAGCGCCGATGGGGGGAGGGAACCAGCTTTCTTT | CASSADGGREPAFF
few | TRBJ2-7 | TRBV5-4 | - | TGTGCCAGCAGCTTGGGGGCAGGGGCGGCCTACGAGCAGTACTTC | CASSLGAGAAYEQYF
- | TRBJ2-7 | TRBV7-8 | - | TGTGCCAGCGGAACGACTAGTTCCTACGAGCAGTACTTC | CASGTTSSYEQYF
- | TRBJ1-4 | TRBV5-1 | - | TGCGCCAGCAGCTTGGCCCTGGGGTCGGGAGGTGAAAAACTGTTTTTT | CASSLALGSGGEKLFF
- | TRBJ2-5 | TRBV12-5 | TRBD2 | TGTGCTAGTGCAACCGGGACCCTAGCGGGGGAAGAGACCCAGTACTTC | CASATGTLAGEETQYF
- | TRBJ2-7 | TRBV27 | - | TGTGCCAGCAGCGCCAAGACAGGCTACGAGCAGTACTTC | CASSAKTGYEQYF
once | TRBJ2-5 | TRBV20-1 | TRBD2 | TGCAGTGCTAGTGGTAGCGGGGAAGAGACCCAGTACTTC | CSASGSGEETQYF
- | TRBJ2-3 | TRBV10-1 | - | TGCGCCAGCAGTGAGTCTCTGACAGATACGCAGTATTTT | CASSESLTDTQYF
- | TRBJ2-1 | TRBV7-6 | - | TGTGCCAGCAGCCTGAGCGGAAGCTCCTACAATGAGCAGTTCTTC | CASSLSGSSYNEQFF
- | TRBJ1-1 | TRBV7-2 | - | TGTGCCAGCAGCGCCCAACCCACAGGGTCGTCCACTGAAGCTTTCTTT | CASSAQPTGSSTEAFF
- | TRBJ2-5 | TRBV11-1 | - | TGTGCCAGCAGCCGCTCCCGGGAGACCCAGTACTTC | CASSRSRETQYF
once | TRBJ1-2 | TRBV7-9 | - | TGTGCCAGCAGCCCCCGAGGGGGATACTATGGCTACACCTTC | CASSPRGGYYGYTF
- | TRBJ1-2 | TRBV13 | TRBD1 | TGTGCCAGCAGCCTAGGGACAGACTCTTCCACCTTC | CASSLGTDSSTF
- | TRBJ1-5 | TRBV10-3 | TRBD1 | TGTGCCATCCGGGACAGAGAAAATCAGCCCCAGCATTTT | CAIRDRENQPQHF
once | TRBJ2-5 | TRBV7-3 | TRBD1 | TGTGCCAGCAGCGCCACAGGGGGAGCGGAGACCCAGTACTTC | CASSATGGAETQYF
- | TRBJ1-3 | TRBV5-1 | - | TGCGCCAGCAGCGATACAGGGTCTGGAAACACCATATATTTT | CASSDTGSGNTIYF
few | TRBJ1-6 | TRBV19 | TRBD1 | TGTGCCAGTAGTATCCGACAGGGGGGGAATTCACCCCTCCACTTT | CASSIRQGGNSPLHF
few | TRBJ2-2 | TRBV5-1 | - | TGCGCCAGCAGCTCTTTAGGGGGCGGGGAGCTGTTTTTT | CASSSLGGGELFF
- | TRBJ2-3 | TRBV7-2 | - | TGTGCCAGCAGCTTAACGTCGGTTGACACAGATACGCAGTATTTT | CASSLTSVDTDTQYF
many | TRBJ2-3 | TRBV6-2/TRBV6-3 | TRBD2 | TGTGCCAGCAGTTACTTCGGGACTAGATTGATAGATACGCAGTATTTT | CASSYFGTRLIDTQYF
once | TRBJ2-3 | TRBV11-2 | - | TGTGCCACGTCACAGGGCAACCCAGGCACAGATACGCAGTATTTT | CATSQGNPGTDTQYF